The clone carrying this T cell receptor beta chain was observed at least ten times. What it recognizes is unknown. These data originate in a study of T cell repertoires in cytomegalovirus infection. Whole-study context: Through public TCR beta signatures, both CMV infection and matching HLA type were indicated. Broader study findings: Carriage of CMV together with the relevant HLA was identifiable through cumulative public TCR beta family frequency. CMV-specific HLA-C-restricted TCR beta clonotypes dominated the ex vivo response.

TCRdb recomputed calls from the reads with MiXCR, one row per CDR3 protein. The data contain some 400,000 distinct CDR3 sequences, 15% to 20% of them seen just once; the ten biggest clones take up under 9%. V shed 10 bases, J shed 1 base, and the junction held 5 bases outside the gene matches. The CDR3 totals 13 residues. The germline gives CDR1 SGHVS, CDR2 FQNEAQ. This chain uses TRBV7-8 with TRBJ2-3, with TRBD2 matching over 7 bases. The TCR was taken from a human donor in good health (CMV status not recorded). Some clones in this sample may be carry-over from other donors' samples. Material: PBMCs. The CDR3 DNA follows: TGTGCCACCCGGGAGGAGGGCACAGATACGCAGTATTTT. This sequence encodes CATREEGTDTQYF. The full variable domain, completed using reference TRBV7-8 and TRBJ2-3, is GAGVSQSPRYKVAKRGQDVALRCDPISGHVSLFWYQQALGQGPEFLTYFQNEAQLDKSGLPSDRFFAERPEGSVSTLKIQRTQQEDSAVYLCATREEGTDTQYFGPGTRLTVL.